These T cell receptor beta chains were read from a single sample in a study of CD8 T cells in Susac syndrome. MiXCR, applied by TCRdb to the immunoSEQ multiplex PCR reads, yields one record per CDR3 protein. The data contain about 130,000 distinct CDR3 sequences, approximately 95% of them singletons. The source material was CD8+ T cells from PBMCs. All receptors come from a human donor with Susac syndrome. CDR3s include the opening cysteine and the closing phenylalanine or tryptophan. A D gene is named only where the DNA matches it firmly. The size entry is marked missing in some rows and otherwise reads once, few, many or a size class.

clone_size: NA
v_call: TRBV7-9
d_call: NA
j_call: TRBJ2-3
cdr3_aa: CASSWISTGTDTQYF
cdr3_nt: TGTGCCAGCAGCTGGATTAGTACGGGCACAGATACGCAGTATTTT

clone_size: NA
v_call: TRBV5-1
d_call: TRBD1
j_call: TRBJ1-5
cdr3_aa: CASSRGTGVDQPQHF
cdr3_nt: TGCGCCAGCAGCAGGGGGACAGGGGTTGATCAGCCCCAGCATTTT

clone_size: NA
v_call: TRBV29-1
d_call: NA
j_call: TRBJ1-5
cdr3_aa: CSAASGGHGEQPQHF
cdr3_nt: TGCAGCGCGGCGTCCGGGGGTCACGGAGAGCAGCCCCAGCATTTT

clone_size: NA
v_call: TRBV25-1
d_call: NA
j_call: TRBJ1-1
cdr3_aa: CASSGGSEAFF
cdr3_nt: TGTGCCAGTTCGGGCGGGTCAGAAGCTTTCTTT

clone_size: NA
v_call: TRBV1
d_call: NA
j_call: TRBJ2-7
cdr3_aa: CTSSSEGERSYEQYF
cdr3_nt: TGCACCAGCAGTTCAGAGGGCGAGCGGAGCTACGAGCAGTACTTC

clone_size: once
v_call: TRBV15
d_call: NA
j_call: TRBJ2-2
cdr3_aa: CATMGQTGELFF
cdr3_nt: TGTGCCACCATGGGGCAGACCGGGGAGCTGTTTTTT

clone_size: NA
v_call: TRBV12-3/TRBV12-4
d_call: NA
j_call: TRBJ1-1
cdr3_aa: CASSKTVNTEAFF
cdr3_nt: TGTGCCAGCAGCAAGACAGTAAACACTGAAGCTTTCTTT

clone_size: few
v_call: TRBV11-2
d_call: NA
j_call: TRBJ1-4
cdr3_aa: CASSYRDGEKLFF
cdr3_nt: TGTGCCAGCAGCTATAGGGACGGTGAAAAACTGTTTTTT

clone_size: NA
v_call: TRBV2
d_call: NA
j_call: TRBJ2-7
cdr3_aa: CASSGRSSYEQYF
cdr3_nt: TGTGCCAGCAGTGGGCGTAGCTCCTACGAGCAGTACTTC

clone_size: NA
v_call: TRBV29-1
d_call: NA
j_call: TRBJ2-3
cdr3_aa: CSVNQQSDTQYF
cdr3_nt: TGCAGCGTTAATCAACAATCAGATACGCAGTATTTT

clone_size: NA
v_call: TRBV10-3
d_call: TRBD2
j_call: TRBJ2-7
cdr3_aa: CATQAAGEGEQYF
cdr3_nt: TGTGCCACCCAGGCCGCGGGAGAGGGGGAGCAGTACTTC

clone_size: NA
v_call: TRBV9
d_call: NA
j_call: TRBJ2-1
cdr3_aa: CASSGGGAHDRSNYNEQFF
cdr3_nt: TGTGCCAGCAGCGGCGGAGGGGCGCACGACCGGTCCAACTACAATGAGCAGTTCTTC

clone_size: NA
v_call: TRBV25-1
d_call: NA
j_call: TRBJ1-2
cdr3_aa: CASRDLYGYTF
cdr3_nt: TGTGCCAGCAGGGACCTCTATGGCTACACCTTC

clone_size: NA
v_call: TRBV6-5
d_call: NA
j_call: TRBJ1-1
cdr3_aa: CASSYSIPSGSIGNTEAFF
cdr3_nt: TGTGCCAGCAGTTACTCGATCCCATCGGGATCTATAGGGAACACTGAAGCTTTCTTT

clone_size: once
v_call: TRBV4-1
d_call: TRBD1
j_call: TRBJ2-1
cdr3_aa: CASRRQGEANEQFF
cdr3_nt: TGCGCCAGCAGGAGACAGGGAGAAGCCAATGAGCAGTTCTTC

clone_size: NA
v_call: TRBV6-1
d_call: NA
j_call: TRBJ2-4
cdr3_aa: CASSERDSGYKNIQYF
cdr3_nt: TGTGCCAGCAGTGAACGGGATAGCGGTTACAAAAACATTCAGTACTTC

clone_size: NA
v_call: TRBV7-9
d_call: NA
j_call: TRBJ2-5
cdr3_aa: CASQRPEGGRETQYF
cdr3_nt: TGTGCCAGCCAAAGACCGGAGGGGGGGAGAGAGACCCAGTACTTC

clone_size: NA
v_call: TRBV27
d_call: NA
j_call: TRBJ2-7
cdr3_aa: CASSLSTNYEQYF
cdr3_nt: TGTGCCAGCAGTTTATCGACCAACTACGAGCAGTACTTC

clone_size: NA
v_call: TRBV19
d_call: TRBD1
j_call: TRBJ2-7
cdr3_aa: CASSIEDRPYEQYF
cdr3_nt: TGTGCCAGTAGTATTGAGGACAGGCCCTACGAGCAGTACTTC

clone_size: NA
v_call: TRBV27
d_call: NA
j_call: TRBJ2-3
cdr3_aa: CASSLSDPTGFGRNNTQYF
cdr3_nt: TGTGCCAGCAGTTTATCTGACCCAACAGGATTCGGACGAAACAATACGCAGTATTTT

clone_size: NA
v_call: TRBV20-1
d_call: NA
j_call: TRBJ2-7
cdr3_aa: CSASKSENSYEQYF
cdr3_nt: TGCAGTGCTAGCAAGTCAGAAAACTCCTACGAGCAGTACTTC

clone_size: NA
v_call: TRBV15
d_call: NA
j_call: TRBJ2-7
cdr3_aa: CATSRDRRVYEQYF
cdr3_nt: TGTGCCACCAGCAGAGATCGTCGAGTCTACGAGCAGTACTTC

clone_size: NA
v_call: TRBV27
d_call: NA
j_call: TRBJ2-2
cdr3_aa: CASSYERDTGELFF
cdr3_nt: TGTGCCAGCAGTTATGAGCGGGACACCGGGGAGCTGTTTTTT

clone_size: NA
v_call: TRBV7-4
d_call: TRBD2
j_call: TRBJ2-1
cdr3_aa: CASSASGSPRYNEQFF
cdr3_nt: TGTGCCAGCAGCGCTAGCGGGAGCCCCCGGTACAATGAGCAGTTCTTC

clone_size: once
v_call: TRBV6-6
d_call: NA
j_call: TRBJ1-1
cdr3_aa: CASTPGAEAFF
cdr3_nt: TGTGCCAGCACCCCGGGGGCTGAAGCTTTCTTT

clone_size: NA
v_call: TRBV6-5
d_call: NA
j_call: TRBJ2-6
cdr3_aa: CASSYRGLHSGANVLTF
cdr3_nt: TGTGCCAGCAGTTACCGGGGACTTCACTCTGGGGCCAACGTCCTGACTTTC

clone_size: NA
v_call: TRBV6-4
d_call: TRBD1
j_call: TRBJ1-2
cdr3_aa: CASRGQESYGYTF
cdr3_nt: TGTGCCAGCAGGGGACAGGAGAGCTATGGCTACACCTTC

clone_size: NA
v_call: TRBV12-3/TRBV12-4
d_call: TRBD1
j_call: TRBJ2-7
cdr3_aa: CASRLPGGAGYEQYF
cdr3_nt: TGTGCCAGCAGACTCCCAGGGGGCGCCGGGTACGAGCAGTACTTC

clone_size: NA
v_call: TRBV12-3/TRBV12-4
d_call: NA
j_call: TRBJ2-7
cdr3_aa: CASSFLGGEQYF
cdr3_nt: TGTGCCAGCAGTTTTCTAGGGGGCGAGCAGTACTTC

clone_size: NA
v_call: TRBV2
d_call: TRBD1
j_call: TRBJ2-1
cdr3_aa: CASRTSDRGLNEQFF
cdr3_nt: TGTGCCAGCAGGACCTCGGACAGGGGGCTGAATGAGCAGTTCTTC

clone_size: NA
v_call: TRBV12-3/TRBV12-4
d_call: TRBD1
j_call: TRBJ1-5
cdr3_aa: CASSLLGQGAGQPQHF
cdr3_nt: TGTGCCAGCAGTTTATTGGGACAGGGGGCCGGTCAGCCCCAGCATTTT

clone_size: NA
v_call: TRBV12-3/TRBV12-4
d_call: NA
j_call: TRBJ1-1
cdr3_aa: CASSFGENTEAFF
cdr3_nt: TGTGCCAGCAGTTTTGGAGAAAACACTGAAGCTTTCTTT

clone_size: NA
v_call: TRBV9
d_call: NA
j_call: TRBJ1-1
cdr3_aa: CASSVDQGEAFF
cdr3_nt: TGTGCCAGCAGCGTAGATCAGGGTGAAGCTTTCTTT

clone_size: NA
v_call: TRBV7-9
d_call: TRBD1
j_call: TRBJ1-2
cdr3_aa: CASSHLTGQGSNYGYTF
cdr3_nt: TGTGCCAGCAGCCACCTTACGGGACAGGGGTCCAACTATGGCTACACCTTC

clone_size: NA
v_call: TRBV29-1
d_call: NA
j_call: TRBJ2-3
cdr3_aa: CSVGHPYSTDTQYF
cdr3_nt: TGCAGCGTAGGACACCCTTACAGCACAGATACGCAGTATTTT